These T cell receptor beta chains were read from a single sample in a study of CD8 T cells in Susac syndrome. TCRdb reprocessed the immunoSEQ multiplex PCR reads via MiXCR and lists one record per CDR3 protein. The repertoire holds about 120,000 distinct CDR3 sequences, with 94% as singletons. The sequenced sample was CD4+ T cells from PBMCs. The receptors come from a human donor in good health. Each CDR3 is given with its conserved first and last residue. D genes are given only for firm matches. Clone sizes are given selectively: once, few, many, or a class where the clone is expanded.

j_call clone_size v_call d_call cdr3_aa cdr3_nt
TRBJ1-1 . TRBV29-1 . CSVEQIEAFF TGCAGCGTTGAACAAATTGAAGCTTTCTTT
TRBJ2-7 . TRBV2 TRBD1 CASNLDRDPDVSSYEQYF TGTGCCAGCAACCTAGACAGGGACCCAGACGTAAGCTCCTACGAGCAGTACTTC
TRBJ2-3 . TRBV4-2 TRBD2 CASSQAGGRDTQYF TGTGCCAGCAGCCAAGCGGGAGGGAGGGATACGCAGTATTTT
TRBJ2-1 . TRBV3-1 TRBD2 CASRPDLSGREQFF TGTGCCAGCAGACCGGACCTTAGCGGGAGAGAGCAGTTCTTC
TRBJ2-7 few TRBV7-3 TRBD2 CASSFRLAGVEQYF TGTGCCAGCAGCTTCCGACTAGCGGGAGTCGAGCAGTACTTC
TRBJ1-2 . TRBV3-1 . CASRRGNYGYTF TGTGCCAGCAGGAGGGGGAACTATGGCTACACCTTC
TRBJ2-1 . TRBV9 TRBD2 CASSPSGGAVDNEQFF TGTGCCAGCAGCCCCTCGGGGGGAGCGGTCGACAATGAGCAGTTCTTC
TRBJ2-1 . TRBV7-9 TRBD2 CASSLFLRGSSYNEQFF TGTGCCAGCAGCTTATTTCTACGCGGGAGCTCCTACAATGAGCAGTTCTTC
TRBJ2-4 . TRBV28 . CASSFQGGTIQYF TGTGCCAGCAGTTTTCAGGGGGGGACGATTCAGTACTTC
TRBJ2-2 . TRBV7-9 . CASSLSGITGELFF TGTGCCAGCAGCTTATCTGGTATAACCGGGGAGCTGTTTTTT
TRBJ2-1 once TRBV6-5 . CASNGLSSSYNEQFF TGTGCCAGCAACGGACTATCTAGCTCCTACAATGAGCAGTTCTTC
TRBJ1-1 . TRBV7-3 . CASSKGTPGNTEAFF TGTGCCAGCAGCAAGGGGACTCCCGGGAACACTGAAGCTTTCTTT
TRBJ1-6 . TRBV6-4 TRBD1 CASSLQGGSDSPLHF TGTGCCAGCAGCCTACAGGGGGGATCAGATTCACCCCTCCACTTT
TRBJ1-6 . TRBV7-9 TRBD1 CASSWGTANSPLHF TGTGCCAGCAGCTGGGGGACAGCTAATTCACCCCTCCACTTT
TRBJ2-7 . TRBV6-1 TRBD2 CASRTDPGLAGSRAYEQYF TGTGCCAGCAGAACGGATCCGGGACTAGCGGGAAGTCGCGCCTACGAGCAGTACTTC
TRBJ2-7 . TRBV10-2 TRBD1 CASSPQGDYEQYF TGCGCCAGCAGCCCACAGGGGGACTACGAGCAGTACTTC
TRBJ2-1 once TRBV30 TRBD2 CAWSVGLAGGNEQFF TGTGCCTGGAGTGTGGGTCTAGCGGGAGGCAATGAGCAGTTCTTC
TRBJ1-5 . TRBV15 . CATSRGRDYSNQPQHF TGTGCCACCAGCAGAGGTAGAGACTATAGCAATCAGCCCCAGCATTTT
TRBJ2-2 . TRBV5-1 . CASSKGGDWTGELFF TGCGCCAGCAGCAAGGGCGGGGATTGGACCGGGGAGCTGTTTTTT
TRBJ1-4 . TRBV20-1 . CSASHEGGDEKLFF TGCAGTGCTAGTCATGAGGGGGGCGATGAAAAACTGTTTTTT
TRBJ1-1 . TRBV30 . CAWSPGTTEAFF TGTGCCTGGAGCCCAGGGACCACTGAAGCTTTCTTT
TRBJ2-5 . TRBV24-1 . CATSDKQAFQETQYF TGTGCCACCAGTGATAAACAGGCTTTCCAAGAGACCCAGTACTTC
TRBJ1-1 . TRBV7-6 TRBD1 CASSERTGGASTEAFF TGTGCCAGCAGCGAAAGGACAGGGGGCGCGAGCACTGAAGCTTTCTTT
TRBJ2-3 . TRBV4-2 . CASRQDSTVNTDTQYF TGTGCCAGCAGACAAGACTCGACGGTAAACACAGATACGCAGTATTTT
TRBJ2-7 . TRBV28 TRBD1 CASSLGTGLYEQYF TGTGCCAGCAGTTTAGGGACAGGGCTCTACGAGCAGTACTTC
TRBJ1-2 . TRBV9 . CASSAATGLNYGYTF TGTGCCAGCAGCGCGGCGACAGGACTGAACTATGGCTACACCTTC
TRBJ2-7 . TRBV19 TRBD2 CASSRTTSGRTYEQYF TGTGCCAGTAGTAGAACGACTAGCGGGAGAACCTACGAGCAGTACTTC
TRBJ2-1 . TRBV7-9 . CASRRAVARVGFF TGTGCCAGCAGGCGGGCTGTGGCTCGGGTGGGGTTCTTC
TRBJ1-6 . TRBV14 . CASSQDEGSLHF TGTGCCAGCAGCCAGGACGAGGGGTCCCTCCACTTT
TRBJ1-6 . TRBV6-6 . CASNWDLNSPLHF TGTGCCAGCAACTGGGATCTTAATTCACCCCTCCACTTT
TRBJ1-1 . TRBV7-9 . CAGTTANTEAFF TGTGCCGGAACGACAGCGAACACTGAAGCTTTCTTT
TRBJ2-2 few TRBV27 . CASSLLQGSGELFF TGTGCCAGCAGTCTCCTACAGGGAAGCGGGGAGCTGTTTTTT
TRBJ1-1 . TRBV19 . CAFLAQGWTEAFF TGTGCCTTCCTGGCCCAGGGCTGGACTGAAGCTTTCTTT
TRBJ2-5 . TRBV21-1 . CASSKGEVETQYF TGTGCCAGCAGCAAAGGCGAGGTGGAGACCCAGTACTTC
TRBJ2-5 . TRBV7-9 . CASSMRGETQYF TGTGCCAGCAGTATGAGAGGAGAGACCCAGTACTTC
TRBJ2-3 once TRBV7-2 . CASSSQRISTDTQYF TGTGCCAGCAGCTCCCAGCGGATAAGCACAGATACGCAGTATTTT
TRBJ2-1 . TRBV29-1 TRBD2 CSAHTPIWLSGRYNEQFF TGCAGCGCCCACACCCCTATTTGGCTTAGCGGGAGGTACAATGAGCAGTTCTTC
TRBJ2-5 once TRBV5-1 TRBD1 CASSFQGQGQETQYF TGCGCCAGCAGCTTTCAGGGACAGGGCCAAGAGACCCAGTACTTC
TRBJ2-2 . TRBV12-3/TRBV12-4 . CASSPGAGELFF TGTGCCAGCAGTCCCGGAGCCGGGGAGCTGTTTTTT
TRBJ2-3 . TRBV20-1 . CSAARTLTDTQYF TGCAGTGCTGCACGGACCCTCACAGATACGCAGTATTTT
TRBJ2-3 . TRBV6-6 TRBD2 CASSKAGLPSDTQYF TGTGCCAGCAGCAAAGCGGGACTCCCCTCGGATACGCAGTATTTT
TRBJ2-6 . TRBV7-9 . CASSLAGLSKGANVLTF TGTGCCAGCAGCTTAGCGGGTCTCTCAAAGGGGGCCAACGTCCTGACTTTC
TRBJ2-1 . TRBV11-2 TRBD2 CASSWAGGGNEQFF TGTGCCAGCAGCTGGGCGGGAGGAGGCAATGAGCAGTTCTTC
TRBJ1-2 once TRBV25-1 . CASSESGIGYTF TGTGCCAGCAGTGAGTCAGGGATTGGCTACACCTTC
TRBJ1-4 . TRBV7-2 . CASSPSGREKLFF TGTGCCAGCAGCCCTTCGGGGCGGGAAAAACTGTTTTTT
TRBJ2-1 . TRBV7-9 . CASSLALAQKAYNEQFF TGTGCCAGCAGCTTAGCACTAGCCCAGAAGGCCTACAATGAGCAGTTCTTC
TRBJ1-3 . TRBV7-9 . CASSSLDRFSGNTIYF TGTGCCAGCAGCTCCCTCGACAGGTTCTCTGGAAACACCATATATTTT
TRBJ2-3 . TRBV24-1 . CATSDPKRGVPDTQYF TGTGCCACCAGTGACCCAAAGAGAGGGGTCCCAGATACGCAGTATTTT
TRBJ2-6 . TRBV7-8 TRBD1 CASPRDSANSGANVLTF TGTGCCAGCCCAAGGGACAGTGCCAACTCTGGGGCCAACGTCCTGACTTTC
TRBJ2-3 . TRBV20-1 . CSAQILGEADTQYF TGCAGTGCTCAGATCTTGGGCGAGGCAGATACGCAGTATTTT
TRBJ1-2 once TRBV27 . CASRKADYGYTF TGTGCCAGCAGGAAGGCAGACTATGGCTACACCTTC
TRBJ1-2 few TRBV30 TRBD1 CAWIAGGRGYTF TGTGCCTGGATCGCAGGGGGCAGGGGCTACACCTTC